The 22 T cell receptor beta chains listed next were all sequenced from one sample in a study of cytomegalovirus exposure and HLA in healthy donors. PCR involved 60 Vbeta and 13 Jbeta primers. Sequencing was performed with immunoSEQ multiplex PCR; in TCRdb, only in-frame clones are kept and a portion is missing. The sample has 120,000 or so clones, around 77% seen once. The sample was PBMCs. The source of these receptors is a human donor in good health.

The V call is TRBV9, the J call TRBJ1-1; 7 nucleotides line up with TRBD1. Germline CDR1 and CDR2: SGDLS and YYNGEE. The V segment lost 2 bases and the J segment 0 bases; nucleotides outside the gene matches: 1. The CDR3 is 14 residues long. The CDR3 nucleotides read TGTGCCAGCAGCGTGACAGGGATGAACACTGAAGCTTTCTTT. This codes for CASSVTGMNTEAFF.

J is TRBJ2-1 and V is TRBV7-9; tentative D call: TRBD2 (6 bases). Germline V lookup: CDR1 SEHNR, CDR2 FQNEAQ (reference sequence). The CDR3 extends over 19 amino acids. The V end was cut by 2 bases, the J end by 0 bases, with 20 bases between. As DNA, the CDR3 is TGTGCCAGCAGCTTATTTGCTAGCGACCTTTCAAGCTCCTACAATGAGCAGTTCTTC. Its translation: CASSLFASDLSSSYNEQFF.

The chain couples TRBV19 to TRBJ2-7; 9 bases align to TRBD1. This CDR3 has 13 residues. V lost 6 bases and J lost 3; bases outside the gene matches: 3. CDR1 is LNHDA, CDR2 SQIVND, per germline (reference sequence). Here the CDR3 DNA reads TGTGCCAGTAGCCGGACAGGGGACTACGAGCAGTACTTC. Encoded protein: CASSRTGDYEQYF.

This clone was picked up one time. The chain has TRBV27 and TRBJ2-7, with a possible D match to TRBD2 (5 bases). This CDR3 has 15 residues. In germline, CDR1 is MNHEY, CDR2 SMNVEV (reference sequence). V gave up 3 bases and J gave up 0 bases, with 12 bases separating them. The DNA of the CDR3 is TGTGCCAGCAGTTTGGTGGTTGGGAGCTCCTACGAGCAGTACTTC. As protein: CASSLVVGSSYEQYF.

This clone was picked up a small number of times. CDR3 nucleotide sequence: TGCAGCGTTTCCAGGGGTGGGTATGAGCAGTTCTTC. Translation: CSVSRGGYEQFF. The chain combines TRBV29-1 with TRBJ2-1, with D perhaps matching TRBD1 (6 bases). V was cut by 5 bases and J by 8 bases, with 13 bases left in between. CDR3 size: 12 residues. Germline V CDR1 and CDR2: SQVTM, ANQGSEA.

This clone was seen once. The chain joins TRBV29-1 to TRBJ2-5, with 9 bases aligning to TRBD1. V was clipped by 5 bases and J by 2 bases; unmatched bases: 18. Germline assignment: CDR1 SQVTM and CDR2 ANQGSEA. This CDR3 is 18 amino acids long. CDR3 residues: CSVRLGDRDSTLQETQYF. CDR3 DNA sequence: TGCAGCGTTCGCCTGGGGGACAGGGACAGTACACTTCAAGAGACCCAGTACTTC.

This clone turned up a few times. The CDR3 DNA follows: TGTGCCAGCAGCCCCCGGACAGACCTCGGCACTGAAGCTTTCTTT. The encoded protein is CASSPRTDLGTEAFF. The chain joins TRBV7-9 to TRBJ1-1, with a possible D match to TRBD1 (6 bases). The CDR3 extends over 15 amino acids. V was clipped by 5 bases and J by 4 bases, with 17 bases between them. Germline V lookup: CDR1 SEHNR, CDR2 FQNEAQ (reference sequence).

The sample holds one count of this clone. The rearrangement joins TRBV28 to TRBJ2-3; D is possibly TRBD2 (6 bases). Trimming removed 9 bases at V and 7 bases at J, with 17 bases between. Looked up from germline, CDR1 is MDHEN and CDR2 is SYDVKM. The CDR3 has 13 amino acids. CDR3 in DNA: TGTGCCAGTTCTCGTGGCGGGGTGAATACGCAGTATTTT. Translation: CASSRGGVNTQYF.

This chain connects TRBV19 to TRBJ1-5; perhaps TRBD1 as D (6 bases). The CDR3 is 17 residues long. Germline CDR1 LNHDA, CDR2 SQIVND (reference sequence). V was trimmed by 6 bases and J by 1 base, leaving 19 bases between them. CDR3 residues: CASRGLGLDSSNQPQHF. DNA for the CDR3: TGTGCCAGTAGGGGCCTGGGCTTGGACAGCAGCAATCAGCCCCAGCATTTT.

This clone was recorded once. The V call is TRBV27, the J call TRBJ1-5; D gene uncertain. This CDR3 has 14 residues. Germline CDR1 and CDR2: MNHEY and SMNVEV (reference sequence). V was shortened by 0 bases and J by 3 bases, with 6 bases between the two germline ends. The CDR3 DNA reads TGTGCCAGCAGTTTATCGGACTCCAATCAGCCCCAGCATTTT. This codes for CASSLSDSNQPQHF.

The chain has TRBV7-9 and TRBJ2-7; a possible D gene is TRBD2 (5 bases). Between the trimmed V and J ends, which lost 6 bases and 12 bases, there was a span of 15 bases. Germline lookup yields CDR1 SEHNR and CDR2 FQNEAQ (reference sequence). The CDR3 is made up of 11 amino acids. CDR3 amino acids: CASSGDYAAYF. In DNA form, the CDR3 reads TGTGCCAGCAGTGGTGACTACGCTGCGTACTTC.

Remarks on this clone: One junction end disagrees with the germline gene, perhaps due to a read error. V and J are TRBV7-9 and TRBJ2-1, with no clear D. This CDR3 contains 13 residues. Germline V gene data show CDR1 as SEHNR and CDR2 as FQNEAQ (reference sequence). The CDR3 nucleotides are TGTTCCAGCAGCTTGGGCAGAAACAATGAGCAGTTCTTC. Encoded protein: CSSSLGRNNEQFF.

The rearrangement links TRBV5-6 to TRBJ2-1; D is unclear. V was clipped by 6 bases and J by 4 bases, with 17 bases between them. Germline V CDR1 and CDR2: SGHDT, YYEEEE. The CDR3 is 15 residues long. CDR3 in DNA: TGTGCCAGCACCCACTCTCAGGAACCTTACAATGAGCAGTTCTTC. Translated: CASTHSQEPYNEQFF.

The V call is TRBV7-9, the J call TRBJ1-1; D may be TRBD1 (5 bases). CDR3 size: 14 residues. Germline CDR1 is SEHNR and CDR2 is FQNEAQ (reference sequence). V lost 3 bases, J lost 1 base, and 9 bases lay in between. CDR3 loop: CASSFAGRNTEAFF. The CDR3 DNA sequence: TGTGCCAGCAGCTTCGCAGGGCGGAACACTGAAGCTTTCTTT.

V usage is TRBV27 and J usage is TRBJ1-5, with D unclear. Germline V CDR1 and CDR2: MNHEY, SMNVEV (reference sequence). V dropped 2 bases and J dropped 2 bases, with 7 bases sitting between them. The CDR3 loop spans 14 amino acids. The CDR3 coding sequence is TGTGCCAGCAGTTTACACGGGGGCAATCAGCCCCAGCATTTT. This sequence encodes CASSLHGGNQPQHF.

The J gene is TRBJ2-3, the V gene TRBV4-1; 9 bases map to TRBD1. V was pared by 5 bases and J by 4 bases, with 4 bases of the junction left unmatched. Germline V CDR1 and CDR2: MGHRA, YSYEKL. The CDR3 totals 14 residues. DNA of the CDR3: TGCGCCAGCAGCAGGACAGGGGCGGCAGATACGCAGTATTTT. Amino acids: CASSRTGAADTQYF.

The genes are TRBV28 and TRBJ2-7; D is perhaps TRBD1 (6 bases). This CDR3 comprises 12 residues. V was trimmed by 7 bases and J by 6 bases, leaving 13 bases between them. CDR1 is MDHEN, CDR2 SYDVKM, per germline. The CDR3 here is CASKLTGSEQYF. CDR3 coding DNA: TGTGCCAGCAAGTTGACAGGTTCCGAGCAGTACTTC.

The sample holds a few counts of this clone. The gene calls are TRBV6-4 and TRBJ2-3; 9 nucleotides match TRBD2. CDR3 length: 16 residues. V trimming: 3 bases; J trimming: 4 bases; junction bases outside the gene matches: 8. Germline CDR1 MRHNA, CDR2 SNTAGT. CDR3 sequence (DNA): TGTGCCAGCAGTGAGGCTAGCGGGAAAGGATCAGATACGCAGTATTTT. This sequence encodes CASSEASGKGSDTQYF.

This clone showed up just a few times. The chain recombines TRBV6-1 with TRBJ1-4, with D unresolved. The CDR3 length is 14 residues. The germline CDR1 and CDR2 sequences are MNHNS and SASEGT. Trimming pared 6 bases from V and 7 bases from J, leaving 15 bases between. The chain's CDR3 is CASRMDFSAEKLFF. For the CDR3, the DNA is TGTGCCAGCAGGATGGATTTTAGCGCTGAAAAACTGTTTTTT.

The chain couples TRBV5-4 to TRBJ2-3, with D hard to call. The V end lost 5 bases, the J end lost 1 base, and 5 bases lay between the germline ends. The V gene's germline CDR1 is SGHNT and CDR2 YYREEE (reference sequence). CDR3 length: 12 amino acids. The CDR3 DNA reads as TGTGCCAGCAGGCAGGGCACAGATACGCAGTATTTT. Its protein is CASRQGTDTQYF.

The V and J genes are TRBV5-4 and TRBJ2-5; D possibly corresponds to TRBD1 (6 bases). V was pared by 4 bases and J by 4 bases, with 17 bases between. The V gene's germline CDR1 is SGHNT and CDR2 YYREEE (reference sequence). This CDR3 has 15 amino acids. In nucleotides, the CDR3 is TGTGCCAGCAGCCCAATGGGACAACTCGGAGAGACCCAGTACTTC. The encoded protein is CASSPMGQLGETQYF.

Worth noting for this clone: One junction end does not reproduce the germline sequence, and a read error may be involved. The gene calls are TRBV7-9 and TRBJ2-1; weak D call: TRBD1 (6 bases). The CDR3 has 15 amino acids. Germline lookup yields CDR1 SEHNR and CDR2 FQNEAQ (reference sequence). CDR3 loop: CSSSFGQILYNEQFF. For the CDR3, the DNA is TGTTCCAGCAGTTTCGGACAGATCCTCTACAATGAGCAGTTCTTC. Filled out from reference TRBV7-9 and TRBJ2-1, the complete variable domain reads DTGVSQNPRHKITKRGQNVTFRCDPISEHNRLYWYRQTLGQGPEFLTYFQNEAQLEKSRLLSDRFSAERPKGSFSTLEIQRTEQGDSAMYLCSSSFGQILYNEQFFGPGTRLTVL.